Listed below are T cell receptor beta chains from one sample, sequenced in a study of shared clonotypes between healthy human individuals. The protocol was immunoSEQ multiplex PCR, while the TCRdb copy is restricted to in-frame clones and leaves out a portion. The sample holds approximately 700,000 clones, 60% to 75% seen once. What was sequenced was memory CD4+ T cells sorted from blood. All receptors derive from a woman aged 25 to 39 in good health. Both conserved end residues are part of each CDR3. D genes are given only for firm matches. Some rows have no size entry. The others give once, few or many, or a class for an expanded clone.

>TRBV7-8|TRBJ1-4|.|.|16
CASSLELGATNEKLFF
TGTGCCAGCAGCTTAGAACTGGGGGCAACTAATGAAAAACTGTTTTTT
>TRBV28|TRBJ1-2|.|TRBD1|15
CASITSGGEGYGYTF
TGTGCCAGCATTACATCAGGGGGCGAGGGCTATGGCTACACCTTC
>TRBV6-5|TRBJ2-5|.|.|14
CASSYSAYSETQYF
TGTGCCAGCAGTTACTCGGCCTACTCGGAGACCCAGTACTTC
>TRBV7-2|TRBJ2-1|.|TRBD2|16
CASSTRTSGRYNEQFF
TGTGCCAGCAGCACTCGGACTAGCGGGAGGTACAATGAGCAGTTCTTC
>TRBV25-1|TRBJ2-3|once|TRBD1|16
CASSAPGQGQTDTQYF
TGTGCCAGCAGTGCGCCGGGACAGGGCCAAACAGATACGCAGTATTTT
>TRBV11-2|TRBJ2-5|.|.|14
CASSLDRRVETQYF
TGTGCCAGCAGCTTAGACCGACGCGTGGAGACCCAGTACTTC
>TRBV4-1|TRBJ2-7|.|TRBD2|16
CASSQEVREAGNEQYF
TGCGCCAGCAGCCAAGAGGTACGGGAGGCCGGGAACGAGCAGTACTTC
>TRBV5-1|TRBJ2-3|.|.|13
CASSLPPTDTQYF
TGCGCCAGCAGCTTGCCTCCTACAGATACGCAGTATTTT
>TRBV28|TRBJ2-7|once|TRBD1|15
CASRPDRARGYEQYF
TGTGCCAGCAGACCCGACAGGGCGAGAGGATACGAGCAGTACTTC
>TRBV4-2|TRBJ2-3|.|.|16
CASSQEGRSSTDTQYF
TGTGCCAGCAGCCAAGAGGGGCGGAGTAGCACAGATACGCAGTATTTT
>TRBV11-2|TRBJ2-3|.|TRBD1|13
CASRWQGADTQYF
TGTGCCAGTAGATGGCAGGGGGCAGATACGCAGTATTTT
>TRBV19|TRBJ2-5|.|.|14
CASSIGRRRETQYF
TGTGCCAGTAGTATAGGTAGACGGAGGGAGACCCAGTACTTC
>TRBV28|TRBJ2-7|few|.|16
CASTPLGQGPTYEQYF
TGTGCCAGCACCCCCTTGGGTCAGGGGCCTACCTACGAGCAGTACTTC